This entry features one TCR beta chain sequence. This receptor's antigen is unknown. An end of the junction does not agree with germline; a read error may underlie this. Patients with autoimmune disease history or receiving systemic immunosuppression were excluded from the trial. Peripheral blood for TCR sequencing was collected from all dose cohorts at baseline, on cycle 4 day 1, and on cycle 7 day 1. The samples were drawn from a first-in-human, open-label, multicenter phase I dose-escalation trial of ivuxolimab. Adults with locally advanced or metastatic melanoma, renal cell, hepatocellular, or head and neck squamous cell carcinoma were enrolled in the trial. Before TCR sequencing, CD4+ T cells and CD8+ T cells from peripheral blood were sorted into separate populations. To sequence the TCRbeta CDR3 region, genomic DNA was isolated from the sorted cells. The immunoSEQ Assay was used for sequencing of TCRbeta CDR3 regions. Entries here come from immuneACCESS through TCRdb and include only in-frame sequences with V and J called. Some clones fail to appear in such tables; in the studies checked, an unresolved V gene covers under half of the shortfall, and the cause of the remainder is unknown. In all, the sample holds under 95,000 clones, and 93% of those were seen once. About 6.6% of the sample is in the top ten clones.

This sample was taken from a study of OX40 agonist ivuxolimab in advanced cancers. Concerning the study at large: The costimulatory receptor OX40 (CD134) was targeted by ivuxolimab, a fully human IgG2 agonistic monoclonal antibody. Intravenous ivuxolimab was administered to patients every 2 weeks at six dose levels: 0.01, 0.1, 0.3, 1.5, 3 and 10 mg/kg. In the dose-escalation cohort, about four fifths of patients were male, and the mean age was 60 years with a range of roughly 23 to 90. Partial responses were achieved by three dose-escalation patients, of whom one had hepatocellular carcinoma and two had cutaneous melanoma. The paper reports the monotherapy dose-escalation portion (N of about 50 patients) of the phase I ivuxolimab trial. The purpose of peripheral TCRbeta sequencing was to test whether ivuxolimab changed TCR sequence diversity and led to clonal T-cell expansion. Prior anti-PD-1, anti-PD-L1 or anti-CTLA-4 therapy was permitted, and checkpoint inhibitors had been received by 40% to 50% of dose-escalation patients. Among the 52 dose-escalation patients, about 19 had hepatocellular carcinoma, around 15 melanoma, 9 renal cell carcinoma and 9 head and neck cancer.

Study-level results and caveats: At doses of 0.1 to 3.0 mg/kg, clonal expansion of both CD4+ and CD8+ T cells in blood was seen between baseline and week 6. The antigen specificity of the clonally expanded peripheral T cells was not determined. After ivuxolimab, CD8+ T cells had more expanded clones than CD4+ T cells on average. In the 0.1-3.0 mg/kg groups, partial responders were among the patients with the lowest normalized peripheral clonal expansion, particularly in CD8+ T cells. Low levels of normalized T-cell clonal expansion were also seen in some patients who did not respond.

Measured from the cysteine to the phenylalanine, the CDR3 is 11 residues long. Only the CDR3 DNA is retained, 33 bases long and in frame from the first base. As encoded in the germline V gene, CDR1 is SGDLS while CDR2 is YYNGEE. The V and J segments used are TRBV9 and TRBJ2-1; a confident D gene designation cannot be given. The source was CD4+ or CD8+ T cells sorted from blood, collected in a trial of the OX40 agonist ivuxolimab. This TCR was recovered from an adult with an advanced solid tumor such as melanoma, head and neck, liver or kidney cancer. The DNA sequence is TGTGCCAGCAGCGTAGACAAAGAGCAGTTCTTC. Translated, this is CASSVDKEQFF.